This T cell receptor beta chain stems from a study of PD-1 blockade in classical Hodgkin lymphoma. Points from the study as a whole: By cycle point C4D1, TCR diversity had risen significantly in CD4+ cells (but not CD8+ cells). When nivolumab was started under 1 year after ASCT, patients were excluded. Reports indicated that newly diagnosed patients had lower baseline TCR diversity than healthy donors did.

This clone came up a few times. Its antigen is not known. Time point specified: cycle 4 day 1 (C4D1), after 5 to 7 weeks of nivolumab. No patient escaped relapse after autologous stem cell transplantation, and brentuximab vedotin exposure varied. Sequenced by immunoSEQ multiplex PCR; TCRdb stores in-frame clones only, minus some. The sample lists around 25,000 clones, approximately 90% occurring once. The ends were cut back, 2 bases at V and 3 bases at J, with 17 bases in the middle. Per the germline V gene, CDR1 is SEHNR and CDR2 is FQNEAQ (reference sequence). CDR3 length: 16 amino acids. The source was peripheral blood mononuclear cells (PBMCs), collected before the fourth cycle of nivolumab. The TCR comes from a human donor with classical Hodgkin lymphoma. V gene TRBV7-9 combines with J gene TRBJ2-7, with D tentatively TRBD1 or TRBD2 (5 bases each). CDR3 region: CASSLIPGTGFYEQYF. The DNA for the CDR3 is TGTGCCAGCAGCTTAATCCCCGGGACGGGGTTCTACGAGCAGTACTTC. The full variable domain, with the rest looked up from reference TRBV7-9 and TRBJ2-7, is DTGVSQNPRHKITKRGQNVTFRCDPISEHNRLYWYRQTLGQGPEFLTYFQNEAQLEKSRLLSDRFSAERPKGSFSTLEIQRTEQGDSAMYLCASSLIPGTGFYEQYFGPGTRLTVT.